This is a list of T cell receptor beta chains from one sample in a study of T cell repertoires in ileal Crohn's disease. Assay used: immunoSEQ multiplex PCR; TCRdb lists only in-frame clones, some missing. The sample records approximately 8,000 clones, roughly four fifths being singletons. Sequences were obtained from ileal tissue. These receptors came from an adult with Crohn's disease. The CDR3 runs from the conserved cysteine through the conserved F or W. D genes are given only for firm matches. Size is omitted from some rows. Given values are once, few, many or a class for expanded clones.

TRBD2 | once | TRBJ2-1 | TRBV28 | CASSLGGRIYNEQFF | TGTGCCAGCAGTTTAGGCGGGAGGATCTACAATGAGCAGTTCTTC
. | . | TRBJ2-7 | TRBV10-3 | CAISEGGTLLPYEQYF | TGTGCCATCAGTGAGGGAGGAACCCTTCTACCCTACGAGCAGTACTTC
TRBD1 | . | TRBJ1-2 | TRBV9 | CASSVGPDRHYGYTF | TGTGCCAGCAGCGTGGGCCCGGACAGGCACTATGGCTACACCTTC
. | . | TRBJ1-4 | TRBV18 | CASSPRGDEKLFF | TGTGCCAGCTCACCCCGAGGCGATGAAAAACTGTTTTTT
TRBD2 | . | TRBJ2-1 | TRBV7-8 | CASSWGLAGANEQFF | TGTGCCAGCAGCTGGGGACTAGCGGGAGCGAATGAGCAGTTCTTC
. | . | TRBJ2-5 | TRBV7-2 | CASSFSPRKTQYF | TGTGCCAGCAGCTTTAGCCCGAGAAAGACCCAGTACTTC
. | . | TRBJ2-1 | TRBV29-1 | CSVGAGWDEQFF | TGCAGCGTTGGTGCAGGTTGGGATGAGCAGTTCTTC
TRBD2 | . | TRBJ2-1 | TRBV5-6 | CASSSSGPTYNEQFF | TGTGCCAGCAGCTCTAGCGGGCCTACCTACAATGAGCAGTTCTTC
TRBD2 | . | TRBJ2-1 | TRBV5-1 | CASSGIAGGSYNEQFF | TGCGCCAGCAGCGGCATAGCGGGAGGTTCCTACAATGAGCAGTTCTTC
TRBD1 | . | TRBJ2-7 | TRBV11-2 | CASSSSGTGDAEQYF | TGTGCCAGCAGCTCCTCCGGGACAGGGGATGCCGAGCAGTACTTC
. | . | TRBJ2-7 | TRBV7-9 | CASSLGAQDPYEQYF | TGTGCCAGCAGCTTAGGGGCTCAAGACCCCTACGAGCAGTACTTC
TRBD1 | . | TRBJ2-7 | TRBV15 | CATSRDPGQGTAEQYF | TGTGCCACCAGCAGAGATCCTGGACAGGGGACTGCCGAGCAGTACTTC
TRBD1 | once | TRBJ1-1 | TRBV10-3 | CAISEHGAGGSNTEAFF | TGTGCCATCAGTGAGCACGGGGCAGGGGGTTCGAACACTGAAGCTTTCTTT
TRBD1 | . | TRBJ2-3 | TRBV19 | CASSPPWTGHTDTQYF | TGTGCCAGTAGCCCCCCCTGGACAGGCCACACAGATACGCAGTATTTT
. | . | TRBJ1-1 | TRBV6-1 | CASSERWAAEAFF | TGTGCCAGCAGTGAAAGGTGGGCTGCTGAAGCTTTCTTT
TRBD2 | once | TRBJ2-7 | TRBV27 | CASSPNGGAGGREQYF | TGTGCCAGCAGTCCGAATGGGGGAGCGGGAGGTCGGGAGCAGTACTTC
TRBD1 | . | TRBJ2-5 | TRBV6-5 | CASSYRDRERGTQYF | TGTGCCAGCAGTTACCGTGACAGGGAGAGGGGGACCCAGTACTTC
. | once | TRBJ2-4 | TRBV25-1 | CASTPKSGGPSKNIQYF | TGTGCCAGCACCCCCAAGAGTGGGGGCCCGTCCAAAAACATTCAGTACTTC
TRBD1 | few | TRBJ2-2 | TRBV5-4 | CASSRGGQGLVQNTGELFF | TGTGCCAGCAGCCGCGGCGGACAGGGGTTAGTTCAGAACACCGGGGAGCTGTTTTTT
TRBD1 | . | TRBJ1-6 | TRBV6-4 | CASSEGQENSPLHF | TGTGCCAGCAGTGAAGGACAGGAGAATTCACCCCTCCACTTT
. | . | TRBJ1-5 | TRBV7-2 | CASTPDISNQPQHF | TGTGCCAGCACCCCCGACATAAGCAATCAGCCCCAGCATTTT
. | . | TRBJ1-2 | TRBV7-8 | CASSLRQVQNYGYTF | TGTGCCAGCAGCCTTAGACAGGTCCAAAACTATGGCTACACCTTC
TRBD1 | . | TRBJ1-3 | TRBV5-1 | CASSRDRASGNTIYF | TGCGCCAGCAGCCGGGACAGGGCGTCGGGAAACACCATATATTTT
. | . | TRBJ1-1 | TRBV2 | CASSVGGGVFNTEAFF | TGTGCCAGCAGTGTGGGCGGAGGGGTGTTTAACACTGAAGCTTTCTTT
. | few | TRBJ2-1 | TRBV25-1 | CASRASVSYNEQFF | TGTGCCAGCCGGGCTAGCGTGTCCTACAATGAGCAGTTCTTC
TRBD2 | . | TRBJ2-7 | TRBV11-2 | CASSLDSGRAYEQYF | TGTGCCAGCAGCTTAGATAGCGGGAGGGCCTACGAGCAGTACTTC
TRBD2 | . | TRBJ2-2 | TRBV11-3 | CASSGGSENTGELFF | TGTGCCAGCAGCGGCGGGAGTGAGAACACCGGGGAGCTGTTTTTT
. | . | TRBJ2-5 | TRBV19 | CASRGLRGDQETQYF | TGTGCCAGTAGGGGGTTGCGGGGAGACCAAGAGACCCAGTACTTC
. | . | TRBJ2-7 | TRBV5-1 | CASSFGGGTYEQYF | TGCGCCAGCAGCTTCGGCGGCGGGACGTACGAGCAGTACTTC